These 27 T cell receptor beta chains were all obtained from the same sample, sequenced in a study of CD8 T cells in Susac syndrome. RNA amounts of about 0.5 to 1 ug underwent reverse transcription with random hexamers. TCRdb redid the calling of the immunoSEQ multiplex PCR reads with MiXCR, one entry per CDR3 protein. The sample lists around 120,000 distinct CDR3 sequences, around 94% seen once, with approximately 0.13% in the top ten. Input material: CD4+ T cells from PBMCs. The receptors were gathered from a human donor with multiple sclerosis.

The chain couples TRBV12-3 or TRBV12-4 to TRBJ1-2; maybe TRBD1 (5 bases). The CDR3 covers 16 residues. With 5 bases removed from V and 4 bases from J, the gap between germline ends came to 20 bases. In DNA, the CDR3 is TGTGCCAGCAGTCCGCGCGGGAACTGGGGCTCCTATGGCTACACCTTC. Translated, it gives CASSPRGNWGSYGYTF.

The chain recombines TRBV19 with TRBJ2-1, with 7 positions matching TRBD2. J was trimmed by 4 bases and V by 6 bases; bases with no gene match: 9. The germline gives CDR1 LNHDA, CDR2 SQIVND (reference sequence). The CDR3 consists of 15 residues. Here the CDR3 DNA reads TGTGCCAGTAGCCCTAGCGGACTAACTTACAATGAGCAGTTCTTC. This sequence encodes CASSPSGLTYNEQFF.

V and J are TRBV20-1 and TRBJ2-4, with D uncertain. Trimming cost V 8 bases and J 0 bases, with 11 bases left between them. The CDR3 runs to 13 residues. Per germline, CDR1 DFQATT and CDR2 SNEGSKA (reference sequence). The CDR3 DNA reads TGCAGTTCCTCCCAGATAGCCAAAAACATTCAGTACTTC. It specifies CSSSQIAKNIQYF.

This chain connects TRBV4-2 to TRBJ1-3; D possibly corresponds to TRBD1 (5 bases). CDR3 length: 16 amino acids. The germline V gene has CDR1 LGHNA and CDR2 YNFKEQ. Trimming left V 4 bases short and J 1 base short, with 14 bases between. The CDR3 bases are TGTGCCAGCAGCCCAGCCGGGGGGACGTCTGGAAACACCATATATTTT. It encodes CASSPAGGTSGNTIYF.

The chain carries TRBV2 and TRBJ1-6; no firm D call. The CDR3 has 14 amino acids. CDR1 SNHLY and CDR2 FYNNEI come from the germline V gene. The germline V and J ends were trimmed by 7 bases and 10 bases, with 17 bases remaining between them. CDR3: CASNEMADSSPLHF. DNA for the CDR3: TGTGCCAGCAATGAGATGGCAGATTCATCACCCCTCCACTTT.

CDR3 sequence (DNA): TGTGCCAGCAGCCGGGCCCGGACCGGGGAGCTGTTTTTT. The encoded protein is CASSRARTGELFF. V gene TRBV11-3 combines with J gene TRBJ2-2; D is uncertain. Germline V CDR1 and CDR2: SGHNT, YENEEA. V gave up 5 bases and J gave up 5 bases, with 9 bases separating them. The length of the CDR3 is 13 residues.

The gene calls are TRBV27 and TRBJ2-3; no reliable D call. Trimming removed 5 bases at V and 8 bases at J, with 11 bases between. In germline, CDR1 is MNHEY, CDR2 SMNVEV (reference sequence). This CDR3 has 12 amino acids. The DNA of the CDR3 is TGTGCCAGCAGTGTGTTATCTGGTACGCAGTATTTT. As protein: CASSVLSGTQYF.

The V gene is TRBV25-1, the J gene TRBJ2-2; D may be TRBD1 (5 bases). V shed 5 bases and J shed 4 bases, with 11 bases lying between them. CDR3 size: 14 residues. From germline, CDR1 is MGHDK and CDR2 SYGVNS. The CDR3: CASSFSGPTGELFF. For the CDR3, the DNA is TGTGCCAGCAGTTTTTCAGGGCCCACCGGGGAGCTGTTTTTT.

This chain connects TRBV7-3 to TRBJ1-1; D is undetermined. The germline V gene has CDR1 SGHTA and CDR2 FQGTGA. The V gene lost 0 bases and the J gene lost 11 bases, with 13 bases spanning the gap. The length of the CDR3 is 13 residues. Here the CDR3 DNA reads TGTGCCAGCAGCTTAACGCCAGCGGAGGCGGCTTTCTTT. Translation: CASSLTPAEAAFF.

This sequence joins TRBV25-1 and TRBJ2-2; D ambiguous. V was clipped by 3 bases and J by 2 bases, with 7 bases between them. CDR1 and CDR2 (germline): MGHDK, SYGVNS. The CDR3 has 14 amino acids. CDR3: CASSDRFNTGELFF. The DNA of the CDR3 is TGTGCCAGCAGTGACCGCTTCAACACCGGGGAGCTGTTTTTT.

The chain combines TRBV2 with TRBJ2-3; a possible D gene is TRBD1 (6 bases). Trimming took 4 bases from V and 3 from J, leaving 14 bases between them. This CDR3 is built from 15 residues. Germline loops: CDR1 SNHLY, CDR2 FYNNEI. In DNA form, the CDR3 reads TGTGCCAGCAGTGCTGACAGGCTCGGGACAGATACGCAGTATTTT. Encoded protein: CASSADRLGTDTQYF. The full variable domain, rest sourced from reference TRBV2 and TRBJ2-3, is EPEVTQTPSHQVTQMGQEVILRCVPISNHLYFYWYRQILGQKVEFLVSFYNNEISEKSEIFDDQFSVERPDGSNFTLKIRSTKLEDSAMYFCASSADRLGTDTQYFGPGTRLTVL.

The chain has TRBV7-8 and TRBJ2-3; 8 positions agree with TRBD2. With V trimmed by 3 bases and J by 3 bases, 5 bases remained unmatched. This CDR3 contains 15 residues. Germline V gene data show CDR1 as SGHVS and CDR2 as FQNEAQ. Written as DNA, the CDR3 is TGTGCCAGCAGCTTCAATCGGGGGGGTACAGATACGCAGTATTTT. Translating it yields CASSFNRGGTDTQYF.

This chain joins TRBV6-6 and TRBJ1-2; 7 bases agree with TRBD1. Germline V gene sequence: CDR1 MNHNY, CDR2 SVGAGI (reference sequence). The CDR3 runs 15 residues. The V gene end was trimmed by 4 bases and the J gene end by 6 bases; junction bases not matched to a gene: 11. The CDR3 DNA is TGTGCCAGCAGTTCGCCCCGGACAGGAGGAGATGGCTACACCTTC. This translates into CASSSPRTGGDGYTF.

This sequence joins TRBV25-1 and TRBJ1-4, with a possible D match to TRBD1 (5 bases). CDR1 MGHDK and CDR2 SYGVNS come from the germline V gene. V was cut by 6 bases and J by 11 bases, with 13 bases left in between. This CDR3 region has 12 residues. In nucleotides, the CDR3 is TGTGCCAGCAGAGTAACTGGGACGAAACTGTTTTTT. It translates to CASRVTGTKLFF.

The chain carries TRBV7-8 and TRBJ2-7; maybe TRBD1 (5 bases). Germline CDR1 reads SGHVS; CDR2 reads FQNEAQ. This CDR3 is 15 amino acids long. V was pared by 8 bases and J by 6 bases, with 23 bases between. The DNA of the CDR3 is TGTGCCAGCGCTGGGGCAGCTTCCCTCCACGGCGAGCAGTACTTC. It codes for CASAGAASLHGEQYF.

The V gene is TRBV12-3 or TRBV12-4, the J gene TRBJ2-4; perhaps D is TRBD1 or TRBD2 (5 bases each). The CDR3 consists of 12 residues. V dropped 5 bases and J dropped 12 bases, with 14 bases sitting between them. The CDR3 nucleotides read TGTGCCAGCAGTCCCTCGGGGACGAATCAGTACTTC. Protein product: CASSPSGTNQYF.

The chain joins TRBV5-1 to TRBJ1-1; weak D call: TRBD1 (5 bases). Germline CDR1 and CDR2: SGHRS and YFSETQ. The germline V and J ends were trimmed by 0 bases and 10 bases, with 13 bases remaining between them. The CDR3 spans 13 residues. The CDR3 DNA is TGCGCCAGCAGCTTGGGGGGCCTTGAGGGAGCTTTCTTT. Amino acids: CASSLGGLEGAFF.

CDR3 in DNA: TGTGCCAGCAGCCGATTGGGGGGGCTTAGGACTGAAGCTTTCTTT. Translated, it gives CASSRLGGLRTEAFF. V usage is TRBV12-3 or TRBV12-4 and J usage is TRBJ1-1, with a weak D call TRBD1 (6 bases). V was trimmed by 6 bases and J by 5 bases, leaving 19 bases between them. This CDR3 is 15 amino acids long.

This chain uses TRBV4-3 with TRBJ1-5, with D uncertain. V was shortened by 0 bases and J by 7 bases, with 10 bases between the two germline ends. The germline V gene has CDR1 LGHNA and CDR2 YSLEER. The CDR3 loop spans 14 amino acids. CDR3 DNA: TGCGCCAGCAGCCAAGATCCAAGTGACCAGCCCCAGCATTTT. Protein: CASSQDPSDQPQHF.

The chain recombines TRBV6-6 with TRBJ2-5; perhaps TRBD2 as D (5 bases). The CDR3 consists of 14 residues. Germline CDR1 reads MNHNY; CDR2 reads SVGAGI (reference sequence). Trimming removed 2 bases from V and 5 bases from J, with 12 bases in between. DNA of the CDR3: TGTGCCAGCAGTTACGGCCGCGGACTGGAGACCCAGTACTTC. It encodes CASSYGRGLETQYF.

CDR3 in amino acids: CASSSGGTVSYEQYF. CDR3 coding DNA: TGTGCCAGCAGTTCAGGGGGGACCGTCTCCTACGAGCAGTACTTC. V gene TRBV12-3 or TRBV12-4 combines with J gene TRBJ2-7, with D perhaps matching TRBD1 (7 bases). The CDR3 extends over 15 amino acids. The germline V and J ends were trimmed by 4 bases and 0 bases, with 13 bases remaining between them.

Written as DNA, the CDR3 is TGTGCCAGCAGCTTAGGGGTGGGGGCAGATACGCAGTATTTT. Protein: CASSLGVGADTQYF. This chain connects TRBV7-8 to TRBJ2-3; D could derive from TRBD1 or TRBD2 (5 bases each). The germline V gene encodes CDR1 SGHVS and CDR2 FQNEAQ. This CDR3 spans 14 amino acids. The germline V and J ends were trimmed by 1 base and 4 bases, with 9 bases remaining between them.

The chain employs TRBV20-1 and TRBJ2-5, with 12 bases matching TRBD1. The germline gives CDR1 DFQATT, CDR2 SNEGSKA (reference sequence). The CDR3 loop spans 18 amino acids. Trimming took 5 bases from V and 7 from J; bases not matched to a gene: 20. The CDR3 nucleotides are TGCAGTGCTGGAATATACACCGGTGGGACAGGGGGCGCCGGGACCCAGTACTTC. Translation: CSAGIYTGGTGGAGTQYF.

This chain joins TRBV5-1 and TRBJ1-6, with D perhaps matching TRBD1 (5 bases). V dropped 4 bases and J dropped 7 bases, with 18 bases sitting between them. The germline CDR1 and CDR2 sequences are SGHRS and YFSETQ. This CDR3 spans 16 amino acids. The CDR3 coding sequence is TGCGCCAGCAGCCCCGGGACTCTCGAGAGAAATTCACCCCTCCACTTT. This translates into CASSPGTLERNSPLHF.

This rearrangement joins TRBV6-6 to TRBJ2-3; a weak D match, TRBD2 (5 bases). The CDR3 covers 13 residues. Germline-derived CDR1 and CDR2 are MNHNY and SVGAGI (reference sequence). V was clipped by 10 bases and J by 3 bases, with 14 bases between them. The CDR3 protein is CATLPPGTDTQYF. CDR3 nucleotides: TGTGCCACCCTCCCGCCGGGGACAGATACGCAGTATTTT.

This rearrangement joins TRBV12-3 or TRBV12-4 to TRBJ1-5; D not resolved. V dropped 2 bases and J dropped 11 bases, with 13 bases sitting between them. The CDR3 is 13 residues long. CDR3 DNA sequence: TGTGCCAGCAGTTTAAAGGCGTTGGGGACCCAGCATTTT. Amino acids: CASSLKALGTQHF.

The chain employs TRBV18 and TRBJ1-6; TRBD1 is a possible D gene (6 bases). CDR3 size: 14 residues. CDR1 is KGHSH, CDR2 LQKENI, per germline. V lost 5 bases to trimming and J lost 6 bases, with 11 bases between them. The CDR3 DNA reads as TGTGCCAGCTCATCGGACAGTCCTAATTCACCCCTCCACTTT. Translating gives CASSSDSPNSPLHF.